The sequence of this T cell receptor (beta chain) was determined in a study of beta chain features in type 1 diabetes. Findings of the study overall: Insertion counts at VDJ junctions were lower in type 1 diabetes patients, who also showed more deletions there. Compared with healthy donors, patients appeared to share more similar naive, central memory and regulatory TCRB repertoires. A definitive answer on HLA type influencing TCRB rearrangement was not reached here.

The CDR3 has 13 residues. V was pared by 6 bases and J by 5 bases, with 14 bases between. Per germline, CDR1 SGHNT and CDR2 YYREEE (reference sequence). This clone was detected a few times. The antigen remains undetermined. Expressed TCRB transcripts were sequenced after all isolated RNA was converted to cDNA. Sequencing was performed with immunoSEQ multiplex PCR; in TCRdb, only in-frame clones are kept and a portion is missing. The profile covers some 300,000 clones, with about 8% appearing a single time and roughly 1% taken by the ten largest. The V call is TRBV5-4, the J call TRBJ2-5, with D possibly TRBD1 on 5 matching bases. The sequencing sample was made of central memory CD4+ T cells from blood. The source is a woman under 30 in good health. CDR3 nucleotides: TGTGCCAGCACGATAGACAGTCGGGAGACCCAGTACTTC. Protein sequence: CASTIDSRETQYF.